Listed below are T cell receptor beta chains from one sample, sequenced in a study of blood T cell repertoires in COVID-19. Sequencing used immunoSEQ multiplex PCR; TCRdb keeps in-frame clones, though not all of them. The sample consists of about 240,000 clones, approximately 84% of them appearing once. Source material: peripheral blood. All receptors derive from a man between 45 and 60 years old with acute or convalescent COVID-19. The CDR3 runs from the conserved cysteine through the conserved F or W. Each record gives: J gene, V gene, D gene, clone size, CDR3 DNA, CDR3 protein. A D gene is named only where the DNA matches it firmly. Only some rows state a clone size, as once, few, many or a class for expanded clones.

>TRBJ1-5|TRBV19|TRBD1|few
TGTGCCAGTAGCCAACCCCACAGGGGGCCTCAGCCCCAGCATTTT
CASSQPHRGPQPQHF
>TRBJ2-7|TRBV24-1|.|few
TGTGCCACCAGTGATCTGGACAGAAACCGACACAAAAGCTCCTACGAGCAGTACTTC
CATSDLDRNRHKSSYEQYF
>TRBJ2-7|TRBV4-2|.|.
TGTGCCAGCAGCCAAATGACAGGACAAAAAAACTCCTACGAGCAGTACTTC
CASSQMTGQKNSYEQYF
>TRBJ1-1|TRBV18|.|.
TGTGCCAGCTCACCAGAACCGTTCCACCCAGGAGGTGAAGCTTTCTTT
CASSPEPFHPGGEAFF
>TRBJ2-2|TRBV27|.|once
TGTGCCAGCAGTTTATCGGCAGGAATTGGGGAGCTGTTTTTT
CASSLSAGIGELFF
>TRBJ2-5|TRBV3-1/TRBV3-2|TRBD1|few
TGTGCCAGCAGCCATAGGGTACAGGGGGCGGGCGAGACCCAGTACTTC
CASSHRVQGAGETQYF
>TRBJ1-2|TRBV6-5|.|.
TGTGCCAGCACCGAGGCTGTATTCTATGGCTACACCTTC
CASTEAVFYGYTF
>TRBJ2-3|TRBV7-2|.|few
TGTGCCAGCAGCTTAGAGGGGAGCACAGATACGCAGTATTTT
CASSLEGSTDTQYF
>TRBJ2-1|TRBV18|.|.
TGTGCCAGCTCACCATACACAAGTACCTACAATGAGCAGTTCTTC
CASSPYTSTYNEQFF
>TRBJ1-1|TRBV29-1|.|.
TGCAGCGTTCAGGATCGGCCGATGAACACTGAAGCTTTCTTT
CSVQDRPMNTEAFF
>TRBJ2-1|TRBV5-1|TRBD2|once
TGCGCCAGCAGCTTGTACTCTTCGGCGGGAGCGGCCCACAATGAGCAGTTCTTC
CASSLYSSAGAAHNEQFF
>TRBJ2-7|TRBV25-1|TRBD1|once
TGTGCCAGCACGGACAGGGCGGAGGGGGAGCAGTACTTC
CASTDRAEGEQYF
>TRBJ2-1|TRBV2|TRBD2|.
TGTGCCAGCAGCCCTCGCGCTAGCGGCTCCTACAATGAGCAGTTCTTC
CASSPRASGSYNEQFF
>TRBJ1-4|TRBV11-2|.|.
TGTGCCAGCAGCCTGCACCCAGACAGCTATAATGAAAAACTGTTTTTT
CASSLHPDSYNEKLFF
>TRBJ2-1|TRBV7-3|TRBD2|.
TGTGCCAGCAGCTGGAGCGGGGGGACCTACAATGAGCAGTTCTTC
CASSWSGGTYNEQFF
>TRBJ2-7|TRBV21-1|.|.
TGTGCCAGCAGCAGGCCGGGACAGGGGCCGTACTTC
CASSRPGQGPYF
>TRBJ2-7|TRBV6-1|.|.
TGTGCCAGCAGTGAAGCCAGGGCGTACGAGCAGTACTTC
CASSEARAYEQYF
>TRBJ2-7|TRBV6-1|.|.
TGTGCCAGCAGTGAGCAAACGGGAGCCTCCTACGAGCAGTACTTC
CASSEQTGASYEQYF
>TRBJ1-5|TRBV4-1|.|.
TGCGCCAGCAGCCAAAGGTCAGGGTATAGCAATCAGCCCCAGCATTTT
CASSQRSGYSNQPQHF
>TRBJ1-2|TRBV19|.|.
TGTGCCAGTCTAGGAGGTCTTGGCTATGGCTACACCTTC
CASLGGLGYGYTF
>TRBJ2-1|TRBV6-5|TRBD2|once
TGTGCCAGCAGTCGGCAGCGGGACCCCTACAATGAGCAGTTCTTC
CASSRQRDPYNEQFF
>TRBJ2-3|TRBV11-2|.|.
TGTGCCAGCAGCCCAAGGGGGGGGGCAGATACGCAGTATTTT
CASSPRGGADTQYF
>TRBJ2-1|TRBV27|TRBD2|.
TGTGCCAGCACTCCAAATTCCCTCGGGGGACTAGCGTACAATGAGCAGTTCTTC
CASTPNSLGGLAYNEQFF
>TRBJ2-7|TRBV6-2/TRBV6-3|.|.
TGTGCCAGCAGTTTGACAACTAGGGTCGAGCAGTACTTC
CASSLTTRVEQYF
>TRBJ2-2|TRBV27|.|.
TGTGCCAGCAGGGCGGGGGCTAAGAACACCGGGGAGCTGTTTTTT
CASRAGAKNTGELFF
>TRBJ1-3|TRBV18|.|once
TGTGCCAGCTCACCTCAGGGGTGGGCCTCTGGAAACACCATATATTTT
CASSPQGWASGNTIYF
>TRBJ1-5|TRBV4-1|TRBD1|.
TGCGCCAGCAGCCAAGATTCAGGGACAGGGGCTCGGAAAAATCAGCCCCAGCATTTT
CASSQDSGTGARKNQPQHF
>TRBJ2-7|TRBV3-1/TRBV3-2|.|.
TGTGCCAGCCGATCGCGGGGCGGCGAGCAGTACTTC
CASRSRGGEQYF
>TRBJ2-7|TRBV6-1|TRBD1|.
TGTGCCAGCAGTGAAATTGTGGGGACAGGAAACTACGAGCAGTACTTC
CASSEIVGTGNYEQYF
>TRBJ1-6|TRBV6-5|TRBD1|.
TGTGCCAGCGGGACAGGGGGGAGACCCCTCCACTTT
CASGTGGRPLHF
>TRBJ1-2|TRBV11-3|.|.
TGTGCCAGCAGCAAAGACACCAACTATGGCTACACCTTC
CASSKDTNYGYTF
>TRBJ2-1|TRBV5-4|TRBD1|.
TGTGCCAGCAGTCTGACAGGGACAAGCTACAATGAGCAGTTCTTC
CASSLTGTSYNEQFF
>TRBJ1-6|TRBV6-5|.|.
TGTGCCAGCAGCTTAGAATCGGGAGGGCCCCTCCACTTT
CASSLESGGPLHF
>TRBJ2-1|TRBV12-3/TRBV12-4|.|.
TGTGCCAGCAGACTGAGCTCCTACAATGAGCAGTTCTTC
CASRLSSYNEQFF
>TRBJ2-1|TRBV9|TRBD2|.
TGTGCCAGCAGCGCTAGCGGGGGGGCTTACAATGAGCAGTTCTTC
CASSASGGAYNEQFF
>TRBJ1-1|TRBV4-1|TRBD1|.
TGCGCCAGCAGCCAAAGGTCTGACAGGGGAACTGAAGCTTTCTTT
CASSQRSDRGTEAFF
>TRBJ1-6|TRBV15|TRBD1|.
TGTGCCACCAGCAGGGACAGGGGGAGCTCCTATAATTCACCCCTCCACTTT
CATSRDRGSSYNSPLHF
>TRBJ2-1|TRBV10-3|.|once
TGTGCCATCAGTGGGGGACAAGGGAGTAATGAGCAGTTCTTC
CAISGGQGSNEQFF
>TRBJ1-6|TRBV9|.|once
TGTGCCAGCAGCGTACGTTCGGGCGAGGGTAATTCACCCCTCCACTTT
CASSVRSGEGNSPLHF
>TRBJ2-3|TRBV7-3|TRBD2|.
TGTGCCAGCAGCCAAAGACTAGCGGGGAGCACAGATACGCAGTATTTT
CASSQRLAGSTDTQYF
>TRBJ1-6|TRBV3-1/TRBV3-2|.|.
TGTGCCAGCAGCCACACTGGTTTGCTACTAAATTCACCCCTCCACTTT
CASSHTGLLLNSPLHF
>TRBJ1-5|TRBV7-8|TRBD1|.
TGTGCCAGCAGCCCACAGGGGGAAAGGGATCAGCCCCAGCATTTT
CASSPQGERDQPQHF
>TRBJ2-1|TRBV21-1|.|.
TGTGCCAGCAGTAAGAGCTCCTACAATGAGCAGTTCTTC
CASSKSSYNEQFF
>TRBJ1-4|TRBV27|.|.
TGTGCCAGCAGCAATTGGGGCAGGGCGAGAAAACTGTTTTTT
CASSNWGRARKLFF
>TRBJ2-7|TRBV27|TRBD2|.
TGTGCCAGCAGCCGGACTAGCGGGAGTCTCTACGAGCAGTACTTC
CASSRTSGSLYEQYF
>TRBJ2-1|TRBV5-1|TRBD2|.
TGCGCCAGCAGCTCTGAGACTAGCGGGTACAATGAGCAGTTCTTC
CASSSETSGYNEQFF
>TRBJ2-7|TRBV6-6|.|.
TGTGCCAGCAGTTACGTCCGGTTGTACGAGCAGTACTTC
CASSYVRLYEQYF
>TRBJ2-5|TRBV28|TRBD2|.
TGTGCCAGCAACCCCGCCCTAGCGGGAGGCCCCATCGGCCACTTC
CASNPALAGGPIGHF
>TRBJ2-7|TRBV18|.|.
TGTGCCAGTCTCCAGACCCTCCAGGCGGGTAGCAACGAGCAGTACTTC
CASLQTLQAGSNEQYF
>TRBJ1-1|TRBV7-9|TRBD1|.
TGTGCCAGCAGCGCGGGGACAGGGAAACCTGAAGCTTTCTTT
CASSAGTGKPEAFF
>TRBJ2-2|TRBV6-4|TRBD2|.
TGTGCCAGCCGGGGACTAGCGGCCACCGGGGAGCTGTTTTTT
CASRGLAATGELFF
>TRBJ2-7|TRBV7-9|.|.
TGTGCCAGCAGCTTAGGAGGGGGCTCCTACGAGCAGTACTTC
CASSLGGGSYEQYF